Following are 25 T cell receptor beta chains from one sample sequenced in a study of post-analysis software for immune sequencing data. Study-level findings and limits: Four to six TRBV segments were more frequent in patients than controls; TRBV5-6, TRBV5-1 and TRBV20-1 belonged to this group.

Unique molecular identifiers were carried by the TCR beta cDNA libraries. One entry per CDR3 protein, called by TCRdb with MiXCR from the PCR reads. The sample lists around 700,000 distinct CDR3 sequences, around 60% seen once, with 11% in the top ten. Their antigens remain unidentified. The source material was blood. Every receptor here comes from a girl aged 2 to 9 with multiple sclerosis.

CDR3 nucleotides: TGCGCCAGCAGCTACCCCGGGAGATCCGAGCAGTACTTC. It translates to CASSYPGRSEQYF. The rearrangement uses TRBV5-1 and TRBJ2-5; a weak D match, TRBD2 (6 bases). The end of the DNA aligns better with TRBJ2-7, so the J call may be wrong. Germline CDR1 reads SGHRS; CDR2 reads YFSETQ. The CDR3 contains 13 residues.

The rearrangement links TRBV7-2 to TRBJ2-1, with 7 nucleotides matching TRBD2. The trim removed 0 bases at V and 8 bases at J, leaving 13 bases unmatched. The V gene's germline CDR1 is SGHTA and CDR2 FQGNSA. This CDR3 region has 17 residues. In nucleotides, the CDR3 is TGTGCCAGCAGCTTAGCAGGGGCAGCTCGCGCGGGGGATGAGCAGTTCTTC. This codes for CASSLAGAARAGDEQFF.

This chain uses TRBV6-6 with TRBJ1-5; TRBD1 might be the D (5 bases). Germline V gene lookup returns CDR1 MNHNY and CDR2 SVGAGI (reference sequence). Trimming pared 2 bases from V and 5 bases from J, leaving 7 bases between. The CDR3 has 13 amino acids. CDR3 DNA sequence: TGTGCCAGCAGTTACAGGGACTATCAGCCCCAGCATTTT. This encodes CASSYRDYQPQHF.

The rearrangement joins TRBV10-3 to TRBJ1-1; D gene unclear. The V and J ends lost 3 bases and 4 bases respectively, with 12 bases between them. The CDR3 spans 14 residues. Germline CDR1 and CDR2: ENHRY and SYGVKD. CDR3 sequence: CAISEGPRATEAFF. CDR3 in DNA: TGTGCCATCAGTGAAGGACCCCGCGCCACTGAAGCTTTCTTT.

The V call is TRBV11-2, the J call TRBJ2-3; D unclear. Germline CDR1 and CDR2: SGHAT and FQNNGV. The CDR3 has 13 amino acids. The germline V and J ends were trimmed by 6 bases and 2 bases, with 9 bases remaining between them. CDR3 bases: TGTGCCAGCAGTCTTGACCTCACAGATACGCAGTATTTT. Its translation is CASSLDLTDTQYF.

This clonotype has a single count. The chain is built from TRBV9 and TRBJ2-6, with D possibly TRBD1 on 6 matching bases. Germline V CDR1 and CDR2: SGDLS, YYNGEE. The CDR3 runs to 15 residues. The V end was cut by 4 bases, the J end by 6 bases, with 14 bases between. The CDR3 nucleotides are TGTGCCAGCAGCCTCACAGGGTTGGCGGCCAACGTCCTGACTTTC. Encoded protein: CASSLTGLAANVLTF.

The chain couples TRBV6-5 to TRBJ2-1; possible D gene TRBD2, 7 bases. V was trimmed by 4 bases and J by 2 bases, leaving 18 bases between them. Germline V CDR1 and CDR2: MNHEY, SVGAGI. The CDR3 covers 17 residues. The CDR3 here is CASSSMGGAQPYNEQFF. In DNA, the CDR3 is TGTGCCAGCAGTTCGATGGGGGGGGCGCAGCCCTACAATGAGCAGTTCTTC.

This clonotype was seen more than once but under ten times. The CDR3 sequence is CASSFAAGKDGYTF. CDR3 in DNA: TGTGCCAGCAGTTTCGCAGCAGGGAAGGATGGCTACACCTTC. This sequence joins TRBV12-3 or TRBV12-4 and TRBJ1-2; tentatively, D is TRBD1 (5 bases). This CDR3 region has 14 residues. V lost 3 bases, J lost 6 bases, and 14 bases lay in between.

The genes are TRBV19 and TRBJ2-1, with D perhaps TRBD2 (5 bases). V lost 3 bases and J 0 bases, leaving 12 bases between the germline ends. Looked up from germline, CDR1 is LNHDA and CDR2 is SQIVND (reference sequence). The CDR3 is 16 residues long. The CDR3 region is CASSILGSSSYNEQFF. The CDR3 nucleotides read TGTGCCAGTAGTATCTTGGGGAGCAGCTCCTACAATGAGCAGTTCTTC.

This clonotype was detected only a few times. Here the CDR3 reads CASSLPLYEQYF. CDR3 DNA sequence: TGTGCCAGCAGTTTACCCCTCTACGAGCAGTACTTC. The chain is built from TRBV28 and TRBJ2-7, with D unresolved. Germline V gives CDR1 MDHEN, CDR2 SYDVKM. The CDR3 covers 12 residues. V lost 2 bases to trimming and J lost 3 bases, with 5 bases between them.

The chain couples TRBV5-1 to TRBJ2-2, with 7 bases lining up with TRBD2. The CDR3 extends over 14 amino acids. CDR1 is SGHRS and CDR2 is YFSETQ in the germline V gene. J gave up 8 bases and V 0 bases, and 4 bases lay outside the gene matches. The CDR3: CASSLGLAPGELFF. CDR3 sequence (DNA): TGCGCCAGCAGCTTGGGACTAGCTCCTGGGGAGCTGTTTTTT.

The chain links TRBV2 to TRBJ2-7; 8 positions agree with TRBD2. The J call could be wrong; TRBJ2-5 is a better fit for the DNA end. The CDR3 is 15 amino acids. Germline CDR1 and CDR2: SNHLY and FYNNEI. CDR3 in amino acids: CASSEEGLDLETQYF. DNA for the CDR3: TGTGCCAGCAGTGAAGAGGGACTAGATTTAGAGACCCAGTACTTC.

This clonotype was seen a handful of times. The chain uses TRBV29-1 and TRBJ2-1; 7 nucleotides line up with TRBD2. V was pared by 0 bases and J by 8 bases, with 1 base of the junction left unmatched. The CDR3 has 12 amino acids. Germline V gene data show CDR1 as SQVTM and CDR2 as ANQGSEA. CDR3 sequence (DNA): TGCAGCGTTGAAGATGCGGGGGATGAGCAGTTCTTC. The encoded protein is CSVEDAGDEQFF.

This chain uses TRBV5-5 with TRBJ2-1; 7 bases map to TRBD1. The V and J ends lost 3 bases and 1 base, in that order; junction bases with no gene match: 10. This CDR3 contains 17 residues. CDR1 and CDR2 from the germline V gene are SGHKS and YYEKEE (reference sequence). CDR3 in DNA: TGTGCCAGCAGCTGGGCTCCGGGACAGACATCCTACAATGAGCAGTTCTTC. This gives the protein CASSWAPGQTSYNEQFF.

This chain links TRBV7-9 with TRBJ2-1, with a tentative D call TRBD1 (6 bases). The V end lost 4 bases, the J end lost 8 bases, and 18 bases lay between the germline ends. Per the germline V gene, CDR1 is SEHNR and CDR2 is FQNEAQ (reference sequence). The CDR3 runs 15 residues. CDR3 DNA: TGTGCCAGCAGCTCCACAGGGTCCCTGATTTATGAGCAGTTCTTC. It translates to CASSSTGSLIYEQFF.

CDR3 DNA sequence: TGCAGCGTTGAAGAAACCGGGACAGAAGAAGAGACCCAGTACTTC. Amino acid sequence: CSVEETGTEEETQYF. V usage is TRBV29-1 and J usage is TRBJ2-5, with 7 nucleotides matching TRBD1. Trimming took 0 bases from V and 3 from J; bases not matched to a gene: 7. The germline CDR1 and CDR2 sequences are SQVTM and ANQGSEA. The CDR3 has 15 amino acids.

The rearrangement uses TRBV28 and TRBJ2-6; D not resolved. Trimming stripped 3 bases from V and 0 bases from J, with 15 bases between. CDR1 is MDHEN, CDR2 SYDVKM, per germline. The CDR3 runs to 18 residues. The CDR3 nucleotides are TGTGCCAGCAGTTTTGGCACGCCACTCAGCTCTGGGGCCAACGTCCTGACTTTC. It yields the protein CASSFGTPLSSGANVLTF.

The chain is built from TRBV27 and TRBJ1-1; TRBD1 matches 9 bases. The CDR3 is 17 amino acids. Unmatched junction bases numbered 5, after V lost 0 bases and J lost 0 bases. Per germline, CDR1 MNHEY and CDR2 SMNVEV (reference sequence). The CDR3 DNA reads as TGTGCCAGCAGTTTATCGACAGGGGGTCCCCTGAACACTGAAGCTTTCTTT. The encoded protein is CASSLSTGGPLNTEAFF.

The chain is built from TRBV7-9 and TRBJ1-1; TRBD1 is a possible D gene (6 bases). CDR1 is SEHNR, CDR2 FQNEAQ, per germline (reference sequence). V was pared by 5 bases and J by 3 bases, with 19 bases between. CDR3 length equals 16 residues. The CDR3 spells CASSHPPGGGYTEAFF. The CDR3 DNA follows: TGTGCCAGCAGCCACCCACCGGGGGGCGGGTACACTGAAGCTTTCTTT. Full variable domain (rest looked up from reference TRBV7-9 and TRBJ1-1): DTGVSQNPRHKITKRGQNVTFRCDPISEHNRLYWYRQTLGQGPEFLTYFQNEAQLEKSRLLSDRFSAERPKGSFSTLEIQRTEQGDSAMYLCASSHPPGGGYTEAFFGQGTRLTVV.

This clonotype was seen just once. The chain recombines TRBV7-3 with TRBJ2-3; unclear D gene. CDR1 and CDR2 (germline): SGHTA, FQGTGA. The CDR3 covers 14 residues. V lost 0 bases, J lost 4 bases, and 8 bases lay in between. The CDR3 nucleotides are TGTGCCAGCAGCTTAACAGGATTTGCAGATACGCAGTATTTT. Translating gives CASSLTGFADTQYF.

The CDR3 spells CSARGGLAGTASTDTQYF. The CDR3 region has the DNA TGCAGTGCTAGAGGGGGACTAGCGGGGACAGCTAGCACAGATACGCAGTATTTT. The chain couples TRBV20-1 to TRBJ2-3; TRBD2 matches at 13 bases. Germline assignment: CDR1 DFQATT and CDR2 SNEGSKA (reference sequence). The CDR3 covers 18 residues. Germline trimming cut 1 base from V and 0 bases from J; bases unmatched to any gene: 7.

The sample holds a few counts of this clonotype. The chain employs TRBV29-1 and TRBJ2-5; 11 bases align to TRBD2. CDR1 is SQVTM and CDR2 is ANQGSEA in the germline V gene. CDR3 length: 14 residues. V lost 1 base, J lost 2 bases, and 0 bases stayed unmatched. CDR3 protein: CSVEGLAGQETQYF. The DNA for the CDR3 is TGCAGCGTTGAAGGACTAGCGGGACAAGAGACCCAGTACTTC.

V and J are TRBV2 and TRBJ2-1; either TRBD1 or TRBD2 may supply D (5 bases each). V shed 2 bases and J shed 8 bases, with 13 bases lying between them. Germline CDR1 and CDR2: SNHLY and FYNNEI. This CDR3 has 14 amino acids. CDR3 coding DNA: TGTGCCAGCAGTGAACTCTCCGGGACCCATGAGCAGTTCTTC. The encoded protein is CASSELSGTHEQFF.

In this sample, this clonotype turned up once. The chain recombines TRBV5-5 with TRBJ1-3, with 7 bases that match TRBD1. The V gene's germline CDR1 is SGHKS and CDR2 YYEKEE (reference sequence). The CDR3 is 16 amino acids. Trimming took 0 bases from V and 0 from J; bases not matched to a gene: 3. The CDR3 region is CASSLAGGFSGNTIYF. CDR3 bases: TGTGCCAGCAGCTTGGCAGGGGGTTTCTCTGGAAACACCATATATTTT.

V usage is TRBV20-1 and J usage is TRBJ2-5, with D unclear. V lost 4 bases and J 1 base, leaving 7 bases between the germline ends. CDR3 length: 12 amino acids. Germline V gene sequence: CDR1 DFQATT, CDR2 SNEGSKA (reference sequence). The CDR3 DNA reads TGCAGTGCTATTCCGACCCAAGAGACCCAGTACTTC. Residues: CSAIPTQETQYF.